This T cell receptor (delta chain) derives from a study of γδ T cells in repeated Plasmodium falciparum infection. Across the whole study: Over about 610 days, donors received four mosquito-bite P. falciparum NF54 infections. Each infection was followed by sampling at 21 days, plus baseline and some pre-infection draws.

Study-level findings and limits: Vgamma9/Vdelta2+ repertoires stayed stably polyclonal over time and infection.

Gammadelta T cells were flow-sorted from PBMC into Vgamma9/Vdelta2+ and Vdelta2-negative populations for bulk analysis. This CDR3 contains 21 residues. Germline V gives CDR1 TSWWSYY, CDR2 QGS. Sequencing covered both gamma and delta TCR chains per sample. TCRdb re-called the multiplex PCR reads using CATT. The data show roughly 48,000 delta-chain clones, with roughly 1.6% seen just once and about 9.1% held by the top ten. This clone came up many times. The antigen is unknown. The junction does not match germline at one end; this may be a read error. The chain recombines TRDV1 with TRDJ1, with TRDD3 matching over 10 bases. Sequencing was carried out using gamma-delta T cells from blood. This receptor was identified in a pool of human donors (malaria-infected and uninfected, not separated). CDR3 in amino acids: CALGELVPPRGWGIHTGKLIF. DNA of the CDR3: TGTGCTCTTGGGGAACTTGTACCCCCCCGGGGATGGGGGATACACACCGGTAAACTCATCTTT.